This T cell receptor beta chain came from a study of response to subunit inactivated influenza vaccine. This CDR3 contains 19 residues. Whole-study findings and limits: Authors suggested few new T cells are recruited by each seasonal influenza vaccination.

In TCRdb, the RT-PCR reads were re-called with MiXCR into one record per CDR3 protein. The sample lists about 530,000 distinct CDR3 sequences, under 15% occurring once. About this clonotype itself: Its antigen is still unknown. A junction end diverges from the germline sequence, so it may reflect a read error.

V gene TRBV12-3 or TRBV12-4 combines with J gene TRBJ2-5, with D tentatively TRBD2 (6 bases). The sequencing here drew on PBMCs from blood, taken more than 35 days after vaccination. The sequence was collected from a man aged 50-60 years who received an inactivated influenza vaccine. CDR3 amino acids: CTSSLGGWLRKAGQETQYF. As DNA, the CDR3 is TGTACCAGCAGTTTAGGAGGTTGGCTACGTAAGGCGGGGCAAGAGACCCAGTACTTC.